One TCR beta chain is described in this entry. Its matching antigen is unknown. In the ophthalmopathy cohort, Clinical Activity Score was at least 3, NOSPECS grade at least 4, and duration under 3 months. The PBMCs studied were ones that came from 9 to 10 ml fresh peripheral blood. The data were obtained in a study of T cells in Graves' hyperthyroidism and ophthalmopathy. Study-wide results and limits: Ophthalmopathy was told apart from stable hyperthyroidism by a 13 V-J model.

Germline CDR1 reads SGHRS; CDR2 reads YFSETQ. Trimming shortened V by 1 base and J by 6 bases, and 11 bases separated the two germline ends. CDR3 length equals 14 residues. Researchers took RNA transcripts and amplified the TCR beta CDR3 regions from them. The HTBI primer set drove a first-round RT-PCR of the TCR CDR3. TCRdb reprocessed the multiplex PCR reads via MiXCR and lists one record per CDR3 protein. The sample has about 300,000 distinct CDR3 sequences, around a fifth seen once. Sequenced sample: blood. This sequence was found in a man aged 50-60 years with Graves' ophthalmopathy. The V gene is TRBV5-1, the J gene TRBJ2-1; perhaps D is TRBD1 or TRBD2 (7 bases each). The CDR3 nucleotides are TGCGCCAGCAGCTTGCAGGGGGGGAGCAATGAGCAGTTCTTC. This codes for CASSLQGGSNEQFF.